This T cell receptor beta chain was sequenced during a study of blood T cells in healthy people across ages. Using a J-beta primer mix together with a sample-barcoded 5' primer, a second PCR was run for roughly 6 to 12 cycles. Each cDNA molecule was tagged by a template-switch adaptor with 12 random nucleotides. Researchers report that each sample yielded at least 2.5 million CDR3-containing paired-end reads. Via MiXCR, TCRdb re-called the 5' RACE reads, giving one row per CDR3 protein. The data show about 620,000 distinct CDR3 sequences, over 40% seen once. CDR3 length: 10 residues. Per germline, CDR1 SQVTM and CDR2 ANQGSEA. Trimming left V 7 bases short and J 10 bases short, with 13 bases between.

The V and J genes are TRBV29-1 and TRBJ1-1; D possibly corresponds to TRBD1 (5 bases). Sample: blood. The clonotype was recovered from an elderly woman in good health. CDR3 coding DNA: TGCAGCGCCATGGAGGGGAGAGCTTTCTTT. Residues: CSAMEGRAFF.